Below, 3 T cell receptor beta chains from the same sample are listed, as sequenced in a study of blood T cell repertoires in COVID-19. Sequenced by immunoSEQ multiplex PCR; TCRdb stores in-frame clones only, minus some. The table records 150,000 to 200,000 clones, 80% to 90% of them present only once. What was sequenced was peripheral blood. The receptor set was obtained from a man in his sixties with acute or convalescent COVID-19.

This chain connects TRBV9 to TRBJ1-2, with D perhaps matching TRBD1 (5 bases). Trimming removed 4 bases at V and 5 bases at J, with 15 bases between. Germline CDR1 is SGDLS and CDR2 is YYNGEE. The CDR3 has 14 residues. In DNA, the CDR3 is TGTGCCAGCAGCCGACCCCAGGGATTATATGGCTACACCTTC. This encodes CASSRPQGLYGYTF.

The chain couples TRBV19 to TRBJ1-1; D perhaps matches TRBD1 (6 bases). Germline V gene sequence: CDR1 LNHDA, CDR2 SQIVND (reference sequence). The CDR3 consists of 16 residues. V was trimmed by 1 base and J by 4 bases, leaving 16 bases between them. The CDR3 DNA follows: TGTGCCAGTAGTATAGGAGGAATGCAGGGGCGCACTGAAGCTTTCTTT. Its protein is CASSIGGMQGRTEAFF.

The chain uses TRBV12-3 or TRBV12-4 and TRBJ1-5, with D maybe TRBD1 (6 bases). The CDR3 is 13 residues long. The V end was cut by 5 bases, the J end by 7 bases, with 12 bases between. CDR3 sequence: CASSPGVGQPQHF. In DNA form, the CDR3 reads TGTGCCAGCAGTCCAGGGGTTGGGCAGCCCCAGCATTTT.